This is a list of T cell receptor beta chains from one sample in a study of cytomegalovirus exposure and HLA in healthy donors. Profiling relied on immunoSEQ multiplex PCR, and the TCRdb table lists in-frame clones only, not all of them. The data show some 150,000 clones, 70% to 80% seen once. The source material was PBMCs. Receptors were obtained from a young man in good health and CMV-seropositive. Each CDR3 is given with its conserved first and last residue. Fields, in order: clone size, V gene, D gene, J gene, CDR3 protein, CDR3 DNA. A D gene is named only where the DNA matches it firmly. Where a row states a size, it is once, few, many or the class of an expanded clone; other rows omit it.

abundance: .; v_gene: TRBV7-9; d_gene: TRBD1; j_gene: TRBJ1-6; CDR3aa: CASRRDRYNSPLHF; CDR3nt: TGTGCCAGCAGGCGGGACAGGTATAATTCACCCCTCCACTTT
abundance: .; v_gene: TRBV10-3; d_gene: .; j_gene: TRBJ2-1; CDR3aa: CAISEARVGYNEQFF; CDR3nt: TGTGCCATCAGTGAGGCGCGGGTGGGGTACAATGAGCAGTTCTTC
abundance: once; v_gene: TRBV4-2; d_gene: .; j_gene: TRBJ1-4; CDR3aa: CASSQVSAGHEKLFF; CDR3nt: TGTGCCAGCAGCCAGGTTTCGGCGGGCCATGAAAAACTGTTTTTT
abundance: .; v_gene: TRBV11-3; d_gene: TRBD2; j_gene: TRBJ2-5; CDR3aa: CASSHGTSGWAAEETQYF; CDR3nt: TGTGCCAGCAGCCACGGGACTAGCGGGTGGGCGGCAGAAGAGACCCAGTACTTC
abundance: .; v_gene: TRBV19; d_gene: TRBD1; j_gene: TRBJ1-1; CDR3aa: CASSILSGTGGLTSTEAFF; CDR3nt: TGTGCCAGTAGTATTCTTTCCGGGACAGGGGGCCTCACAAGCACTGAAGCTTTCTTT
abundance: few; v_gene: TRBV7-2; d_gene: .; j_gene: TRBJ2-6; CDR3aa: CASSPPAGGANVLTF; CDR3nt: TGTGCCAGCAGCCCCCCGGCGGGTGGGGCCAACGTCCTGACTTTC
abundance: .; v_gene: TRBV19; d_gene: TRBD1; j_gene: TRBJ1-1; CDR3aa: CASSIDLGQGPRTEAFF; CDR3nt: TGTGCCAGTAGTATAGATCTGGGACAGGGCCCTCGCACTGAAGCTTTCTTT
abundance: .; v_gene: TRBV19; d_gene: .; j_gene: TRBJ1-5; CDR3aa: CASMTSNQPQHF; CDR3nt: TGTGCCAGTATGACATCTAATCAGCCCCAGCATTTT
abundance: few; v_gene: TRBV10-1; d_gene: .; j_gene: TRBJ1-5; CDR3aa: CASSVTGSNQPQHF; CDR3nt: TGCGCCAGCAGTGTAACGGGGAGCAATCAGCCCCAGCATTTT
abundance: few; v_gene: TRBV5-6; d_gene: .; j_gene: TRBJ1-1; CDR3aa: CASSLVSVLNTEAFF; CDR3nt: TGTGCCAGCAGCTTAGTGTCAGTCTTGAACACTGAAGCTTTCTTT
abundance: .; v_gene: TRBV15; d_gene: .; j_gene: TRBJ2-7; CDR3aa: CATSRDKIVFYEQYF; CDR3nt: TGTGCCACCAGCAGAGATAAAATAGTTTTTTACGAGCAGTACTTC
abundance: .; v_gene: TRBV9; d_gene: TRBD1; j_gene: TRBJ2-1; CDR3aa: CASSPRTGEGYNEQFF; CDR3nt: TGTGCCAGCAGCCCCCGGACAGGGGAGGGCTACAATGAGCAGTTCTTC
abundance: .; v_gene: TRBV21-1; d_gene: .; j_gene: TRBJ1-2; CDR3aa: CASTGYTF; CDR3nt: TGTGCCAGCACGGGCTACACCTTC
abundance: .; v_gene: TRBV18; d_gene: .; j_gene: TRBJ2-1; CDR3aa: CASSPKGSPSYNEQFF; CDR3nt: TGTGCCAGCTCACCGAAGGGGTCCCCTTCCTACAATGAGCAGTTCTTC
abundance: .; v_gene: TRBV2; d_gene: TRBD1; j_gene: TRBJ2-1; CDR3aa: CASSGQGVSNEQFF; CDR3nt: TGTGCCAGCAGTGGTCAGGGGGTTTCCAATGAGCAGTTCTTC
abundance: few; v_gene: TRBV11-2; d_gene: .; j_gene: TRBJ1-2; CDR3aa: CASSSGGPGYTF; CDR3nt: TGTGCCAGCAGCTCCGGGGGGCCTGGCTACACCTTC
abundance: few; v_gene: TRBV4-3; d_gene: .; j_gene: TRBJ1-2; CDR3aa: CASSQGGGYTF; CDR3nt: TGCGCCAGCAGCCAAGGAGGGGGCTACACCTTC
abundance: .; v_gene: TRBV4-3; d_gene: .; j_gene: TRBJ1-2; CDR3aa: CASSQDLNYGYTF; CDR3nt: TGCGCCAGCAGCCAAGACTTAAACTATGGCTACACCTTC
abundance: .; v_gene: TRBV5-4; d_gene: .; j_gene: TRBJ2-6; CDR3aa: CASSLSGSRVSGANVLTF; CDR3nt: TGTGCCAGCAGCTTATCTGGGTCGAGGGTCTCTGGGGCCAACGTCCTGACTTTC
abundance: .; v_gene: TRBV9; d_gene: TRBD2; j_gene: TRBJ2-3; CDR3aa: CASSVASSGSADTQYF; CDR3nt: TGTGCCAGCAGCGTAGCGTCTAGCGGCTCTGCAGATACGCAGTATTTT
abundance: .; v_gene: TRBV6-1; d_gene: .; j_gene: TRBJ1-2; CDR3aa: CASSESGGWGYTF; CDR3nt: TGTGCCAGCAGTGAAAGTGGGGGCTGGGGCTACACCTTC
abundance: .; v_gene: TRBV5-4; d_gene: .; j_gene: TRBJ1-3; CDR3aa: CASSAGTESSGNTIYF; CDR3nt: TGTGCCAGCAGCGCGGGGACGGAGAGCTCTGGAAACACCATATATTTT
abundance: .; v_gene: TRBV5-1; d_gene: .; j_gene: TRBJ2-2; CDR3aa: CASSSGTGELFF; CDR3nt: TGCGCCAGCAGCTCGGGGACCGGGGAGCTGTTTTTT
abundance: once; v_gene: TRBV29-1; d_gene: TRBD2; j_gene: TRBJ2-1; CDR3aa: CSVEPRGGLGEQFF; CDR3nt: TGCAGCGTTGAGCCCCGGGGGGGTCTAGGTGAGCAGTTCTTC
abundance: .; v_gene: TRBV27; d_gene: .; j_gene: TRBJ1-1; CDR3aa: CASSLSPGRANTEAFF; CDR3nt: TGTGCCAGCAGTTTAAGCCCCGGCAGGGCAAACACTGAAGCTTTCTTT
abundance: .; v_gene: TRBV5-5; d_gene: .; j_gene: TRBJ1-4; CDR3aa: CASSHGTPVGMELFF; CDR3nt: TGTGCCAGCAGCCACGGGACACCAGTAGGTATGGAACTGTTTTTT
abundance: .; v_gene: TRBV4-3; d_gene: .; j_gene: TRBJ1-5; CDR3aa: CASSQDAGVGRTQHF; CDR3nt: TGCGCCAGCAGCCAAGATGCGGGGGTGGGGAGGACCCAGCATTTT
abundance: few; v_gene: TRBV29-1; d_gene: TRBD1; j_gene: TRBJ2-2; CDR3aa: CSVLQGVLSGELFF; CDR3nt: TGCAGCGTTCTTCAGGGGGTACTGTCCGGGGAGCTGTTTTTT
abundance: .; v_gene: TRBV7-8; d_gene: TRBD2; j_gene: TRBJ2-1; CDR3aa: CASSLVRGGEQFF; CDR3nt: TGTGCCAGCAGCTTAGTCCGGGGGGGTGAGCAGTTCTTC
abundance: .; v_gene: TRBV5-8; d_gene: .; j_gene: TRBJ2-3; CDR3aa: CASSLGQNMYTQYF; CDR3nt: TGTGCCAGCAGCTTGGGGCAGAACATGTATACGCAGTATTTT